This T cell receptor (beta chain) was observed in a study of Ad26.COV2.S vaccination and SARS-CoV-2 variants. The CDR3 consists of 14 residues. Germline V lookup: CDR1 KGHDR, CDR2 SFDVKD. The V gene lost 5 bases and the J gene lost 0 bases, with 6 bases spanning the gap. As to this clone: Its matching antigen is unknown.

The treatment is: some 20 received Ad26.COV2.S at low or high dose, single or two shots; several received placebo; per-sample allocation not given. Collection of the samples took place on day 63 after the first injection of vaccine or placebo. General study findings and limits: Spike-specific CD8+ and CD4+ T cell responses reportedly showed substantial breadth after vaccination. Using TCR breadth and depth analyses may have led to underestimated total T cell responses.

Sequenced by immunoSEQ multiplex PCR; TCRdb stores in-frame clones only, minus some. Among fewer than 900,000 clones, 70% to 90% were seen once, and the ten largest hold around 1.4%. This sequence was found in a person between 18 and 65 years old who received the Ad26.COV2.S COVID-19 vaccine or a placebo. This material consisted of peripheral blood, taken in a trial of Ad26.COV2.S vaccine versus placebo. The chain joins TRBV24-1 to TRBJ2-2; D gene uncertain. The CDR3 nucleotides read TGTGCCACCAGTGCCAGGCCGAACACCGGGGAGCTGTTTTTT. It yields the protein CATSARPNTGELFF.